The following is a T cell receptor beta chain sequence with its context. Its antigen remains unknown. The CDR3 end falls 3 residues outside the read, so it is completed with the germline J gene. This sample was included in a study of Tregs in tolerant kidney transplant recipients. Repertoires were generated with immunoSEQ multiplex PCR, while TCRdb's copy carries only in-frame clones and drops some. The sample holds 2,500 or so clones. Study-wide results and caveats: Biological reproducibility was not directly addressed, but technical replication error appeared minimal. Validation in larger populations is needed because few patients were studied. Tregs expanded with activated donor B cells seemed most donor-specific.

V lost 10 bases to trimming and J lost 5 bases; unmatched junction nucleotides: 11. The CDR3 loop spans 14 amino acids. From germline, CDR1 is WSHSY and CDR2 SAAADI. The nonmyeloablative bone marrow transplants came from related graft donors, with transient mixed chimerism. Unstimulated Tregs (CD4+CD25+CD127-) and CD4+CD25- non-Tregs were sorted from PBMCs. The TCR originated in a human patient who received a combined kidney and bone marrow transplant. The T cells may come from the graft donor. The chain links TRBV10-2 to TRBJ1-1, with 9 nucleotides matching TRBD1. The sequencing here drew on CD8+ T cells from blood (PBMCs), taken 6 months after the transplant. The DNA read from the CDR3 is TGCGCCATCCAGACAGGGGGTATGGGAACTGAA. Encoded protein: CAIQTGGMGTE. Given in full, the CDR3 is CAIQTGGMGTEAFF.